A selection of T cell receptor beta chains follows, all from one sample in a study of CD8+CD57+ T cells in acquired aplastic anemia. TCRdb itself ran the reads through MiXCR, one entry per CDR3 protein. The sample records approximately 300,000 distinct CDR3 sequences, about 50% being singletons. The sample comprised sorted CD4+, CD8+, or CD8+CD57+ T cells (not recorded which) from PBMCs. These receptors all stem from a human donor with aplastic anemia. CDR3s include the opening cysteine and the closing phenylalanine or tryptophan. The D gene is left open where the match is weak. Where a row states a size, it is once, few, many or the class of an expanded clone; other rows omit it.

TRBJ2-7 | NA | NA | 14 | TRBV7-2 | TGTGCCAGCAGCACTCCCGGGCAGCACTACGAGCAGTACTTC | CASSTPGQHYEQYF
TRBJ1-5 | NA | NA | 13 | TRBV19 | TGTGCCAGTAGTATAGGGCGTGATCAGCCCCAGCATTTT | CASSIGRDQPQHF
TRBJ1-1 | NA | TRBD1 | 15 | TRBV5-1 | TGCGCCAGGAGCATGGGACAGGGGGTGAATACTGAAGCTTTCTTT | CARSMGQGVNTEAFF
TRBJ1-6 | NA | NA | 13 | TRBV7-9 | TGTGCCAGCAGGGTAGGGACCGACTCACCCCTCCACTTT | CASRVGTDSPLHF
TRBJ1-5 | NA | NA | 14 | TRBV2 | TGTGCCAGCAGATTAGACCGTAACAATCAGACCCAGCATTTT | CASRLDRNNQTQHF
TRBJ1-4 | many | NA | 14 | TRBV5-1 | TGCGCCAGCAGCTTGGGAAAAGTAAATGAAAAACTGTTTTTT | CASSLGKVNEKLFF
TRBJ2-7 | NA | TRBD1 | 15 | TRBV29-1 | TGCAGCGTTGAAGGGGGGACAGCCTCTTCCTACGAGCAGTACTTC | CSVEGGTASSYEQYF
TRBJ2-7 | NA | NA | 18 | TRBV24-1 | TGTGCCACCAGTGACGCGGACGGATTCCTCCTAGTTTCCTACGAGCAGTACTTC | CATSDADGFLLVSYEQYF
TRBJ2-5 | many | TRBD1 | 17 | TRBV24-1 | TGTGCCACCAGTGATTCATTAGGACAGGACCCGCAAGAGACCCAGTACTTC | CATSDSLGQDPQETQYF
TRBJ2-3 | NA | NA | 15 | TRBV7-9 | TGTGCCAGCAGCCCCCTTGGGGTTAGCACAGATACGCAGTATTTT | CASSPLGVSTDTQYF
TRBJ1-6 | NA | NA | 14 | TRBV7-9 | TGTGCCAGCAGCGAGGACAGCTCGGGGTCACCCCTCCACTTT | CASSEDSSGSPLHF
TRBJ2-1 | many | NA | 12 | TRBV9 | TGTGCCAGCAGCCCCCAGACCGGTGAGCAGTTCTTC | CASSPQTGEQFF
TRBJ1-2 | NA | TRBD1 | 17 | TRBV12-3/TRBV12-4 | TGTGCCAGCAGTGGAACAGGGGGCGCTGGGCGGAACTATGGCTACACCTTC | CASSGTGGAGRNYGYTF
TRBJ1-4 | NA | NA | 15 | TRBV9 | TGTGCCAGCAGCGAGTCAACGGGACCCAATGAAAAACTGTTTTTT | CASSESTGPNEKLFF
TRBJ2-1 | once | NA | 14 | TRBV15 | TGTGCCACCAGCAGTCGGGACGTGGACAATGAGCAGTTCTTC | CATSSRDVDNEQFF
TRBJ2-7 | NA | NA | 14 | TRBV7-2 | TGTGCCAGCAGCTTAGTTCCAGGACAGTACGAGCAGTACTTC | CASSLVPGQYEQYF
TRBJ2-5 | many | NA | 18 | TRBV14 | TGTGCCAGCAGCCAAGTAAAAGGGCGAACAATATTACAAGAGACCCAGTACTTC | CASSQVKGRTILQETQYF
TRBJ2-2 | once | NA | 17 | TRBV7-3 | TGTGCCAGCAGCTTAACTTCCGCGGGGTCGCACACCGGGGAGCTGTTTTTT | CASSLTSAGSHTGELFF
TRBJ2-1 | NA | NA | 13 | TRBV12-3/TRBV12-4 | TGTGCCAGTGGGCCGAGCTCCTACAATGAGCAGTTCTTC | CASGPSSYNEQFF
TRBJ1-5 | NA | NA | 14 | TRBV7-2 | TGTGCCAGCAGCCCAGGGGCGAGCAATCGGCCCCAGCATTTT | CASSPGASNRPQHF
TRBJ2-5 | NA | TRBD1 | 15 | TRBV20-1 | TGCAGTGCTGGACCCGGGACAGGGGACCAAGAGACCCAGTACTTC | CSAGPGTGDQETQYF
TRBJ2-7 | NA | NA | 13 | TRBV9 | TGTGCCAGCAGTTTACGTAGCAACTACGAGCAGTACTTC | CASSLRSNYEQYF
TRBJ1-2 | NA | TRBD1 | 15 | TRBV10-3 | TGTGCCATCAGTGACCAGGGGACAGCTAACTATGGCTACACCTTC | CAISDQGTANYGYTF
TRBJ1-6 | NA | NA | 16 | TRBV9 | TGTGCCAGCAGCACGGCGCAGGGTAACCGGGACTCACCCCTCCACTTT | CASSTAQGNRDSPLHF
TRBJ2-1 | few | TRBD2 | 15 | TRBV9 | TGTGCCAGCAGCGTAGTTGGTCTAGCGGTGAATGAGCAGTTCTTC | CASSVVGLAVNEQFF
TRBJ2-3 | many | NA | 16 | TRBV11-2 | TGTGCCAGCAGCTTAAGGGGCGGGACTCTTGCAGATACGCAGTATTTT | CASSLRGGTLADTQYF
TRBJ2-1 | NA | NA | 13 | TRBV24-1 | TGTGCCACCACTACGAGCTCCTACAGTGAGCAGTTCTTC | CATTTSSYSEQFF
TRBJ1-5 | NA | NA | 12 | TRBV20-1 | TGCAGTGCTGGGCAGGGCGACCAGCCCCAGCATTTT | CSAGQGDQPQHF
TRBJ1-5 | NA | TRBD1 | 13 | TRBV11-1 | TGTGCCAGCAGCCGGAGGGGGCGACAGCCCCAGCATTTT | CASSRRGRQPQHF
TRBJ2-1 | many | NA | 15 | TRBV6-5 | TGTGCCAGCAGTTACAGCAGGAGCACCTACAATGAGCAGTTCTTC | CASSYSRSTYNEQFF
TRBJ2-1 | many | NA | 21 | TRBV20-1 | TGCAGTGCTAAGGGTGGTGGTAGACCGGGTAGGCAGGCAGATTCCTACAATGAGCAGTTCTTC | CSAKGGGRPGRQADSYNEQFF
TRBJ2-3 | NA | TRBD2 | 13 | TRBV10-3 | TGTGCCATCAGTGAGTCAGGGCGGGAGACGCAGTATTTT | CAISESGRETQYF
TRBJ2-2 | NA | TRBD2 | 15 | TRBV15 | TGTGCCACCAGCAGACCGGGGAGGGACACCGGGGAGCTGTTTTTT | CATSRPGRDTGELFF
TRBJ2-2 | many | TRBD2 | 18 | TRBV13 | TGTGCCAGCAGCTTGACGGCCCGACTAGCCGTGAACACCGGGGAGCTGTTTTTT | CASSLTARLAVNTGELFF
TRBJ1-2 | NA | NA | 13 | TRBV7-3 | TGTGCCAGCAGCGTAGGCAGCAATTGTGGCTACACCTTC | CASSVGSNCGYTF
TRBJ1-2 | few | NA | 14 | TRBV29-1 | TGCAGCGTTTTAGCCGCTAATACTAACTATGGCTACACCTTC | CSVLAANTNYGYTF
TRBJ1-6 | NA | NA | 14 | TRBV27 | TGTGCCAGCAGTTTGGTCCCTAGGAATTCACCCCTCCACTTT | CASSLVPRNSPLHF
TRBJ2-5 | many | NA | 12 | TRBV20-1 | TGCAGTGCTAGGTTGTCCAAAGAGACCCAGTACTTC | CSARLSKETQYF
TRBJ2-5 | NA | NA | 14 | TRBV7-9 | TGTGCCGGTACGTCCGAACAGGGTTTTGAGACCCAGTACTTC | CAGTSEQGFETQYF
TRBJ2-1 | NA | NA | 15 | TRBV5-4 | TGTGCCAGCAGCGCGTGGCAGGGGAGCTACAATGAGCAGTTCTTC | CASSAWQGSYNEQFF